The clone carrying this TCR beta chain was seen only a few times. The antigen remains undetermined. Amplification yielded TCR beta CDR3 regions, with RNA transcripts as the source. First-round RT-PCR of the TCR CDR3 relied on the HTBI primer set. One entry per CDR3 protein, called by TCRdb with MiXCR from the multiplex PCR reads. The sample contains about 500,000 distinct CDR3 sequences, around 15% of which appear only once. The data originate from a study of T cells in Graves' hyperthyroidism and ophthalmopathy. General study points: Also found in blood were most expanded thyroid clonotypes above 0.001. Ophthalmopathy was model-predicted a median around seven months pre-onset.

The study defined stable Graves' hyperthyroidism as no ophthalmopathy progression within 18 months. Sample: blood. This clonotype was obtained from a woman younger than 35 with Graves' hyperthyroidism.

The DNA for the CDR3 is TGTGCCAGCTCACCGACAAGAGGCTTACAAGAGACCCAGTACTTC. Amino acid sequence: CASSPTRGLQETQYF. The J gene is TRBJ2-5, the V gene TRBV18, with D uncertain. Germline values: CDR1 KGHSH, CDR2 LQKENI. The CDR3 sequence is 15 residues long. V was shortened by 3 bases and J by 2 bases, with 13 bases between the two germline ends.